Listed below are T cell receptor beta chains from one sample, sequenced in a study of beta chain features in type 1 diabetes. The method was immunoSEQ multiplex PCR; TCRdb's version includes in-frame clones alone and lacks a portion of them. This table has about 150,000 clones, 9% to 12% appearing once. Sequenced input: central memory CD4+ T cells from blood. The receptor set was obtained from a man in his thirties or forties with type 1 diabetes. The CDR3 runs from the conserved cysteine through the conserved F or W. A D gene is named only where the DNA matches it firmly. Clone size appears in some rows only: once, few, many, or a class for an expanded clone.

d_gene	abundance	j_gene	v_gene	CDR3aa	CDR3nt
-	few	TRBJ2-2	TRBV4-2	CASSQDRDTANTGELFF	TGTGCCAGCAGCCAAGATAGGGACACCGCGAACACCGGGGAGCTGTTTTTT
TRBD2	few	TRBJ2-5	TRBV10-3	CAIREGLSGGETQYF	TGTGCCATCAGAGAGGGACTTTCGGGGGGAGAGACCCAGTACTTC
-	few	TRBJ2-4	TRBV30	CAWSRTEKNIQYF	TGTGCCTGGAGTAGGACAGAGAAAAACATTCAGTACTTC
-	-	TRBJ2-1	TRBV6-5	CASSYSDSGVQQFF	TGTGCCAGCAGTTACTCGGATTCCGGGGTGCAGCAGTTCTTC
TRBD1	-	TRBJ1-2	TRBV28	CASRLGQDYGYTF	TGTGCCAGCAGGCTGGGACAGGACTATGGCTACACCTTC
-	-	TRBJ2-2	TRBV5-1	CASSAGTTANTGELFF	TGCGCCAGCAGCGCAGGGACAACCGCGAACACCGGGGAGCTGTTTTTT
-	-	TRBJ1-2	TRBV5-4	CASSPPGLYYGYTF	TGTGCCAGCAGCCCCCCAGGACTCTACTATGGCTACACCTTC
-	-	TRBJ2-7	TRBV18	CASSPSGTISYEQYF	TGTGCCAGCTCACCATCCGGGACAATATCCTACGAGCAGTACTTC
TRBD2	few	TRBJ2-4	TRBV5-4	CASSLGGSGRASANIQYF	TGTGCCAGCAGCTTGGGTGGGAGCGGGAGGGCGTCGGCAAACATTCAGTACTTC
-	few	TRBJ2-1	TRBV29-1	CSVGEEFEQFF	TGCAGCGTGGGCGAAGAATTTGAGCAGTTCTTC
-	few	TRBJ2-2	TRBV27	CASSSGAGHRNTGELFF	TGTGCCAGCAGCTCTGGGGCTGGACACAGGAACACCGGGGAGCTGTTTTTT
-	few	TRBJ2-3	TRBV7-8	CASSQENRASTDTQYF	TGTGCCAGCAGCCAAGAAAACAGAGCTAGCACAGATACGCAGTATTTT
-	-	TRBJ1-5	TRBV19	CASSWGGSNQPQHF	TGTGCCAGTAGTTGGGGGGGAAGCAATCAGCCCCAGCATTTT
TRBD1	few	TRBJ1-2	TRBV11-2	CASARGRGQSLSDGYTF	TGTGCCAGCGCGAGGGGCAGGGGGCAAAGTCTTTCGGATGGCTACACCTTC
TRBD1	-	TRBJ1-2	TRBV7-9	CASSVSGTGPYGYTF	TGTGCCAGCAGCGTCTCCGGGACAGGGCCTTATGGCTACACCTTC
TRBD2	-	TRBJ2-3	TRBV7-9	CASSLLPSGIGTDTQYF	TGTGCCAGCAGCTTATTACCTAGCGGGATAGGCACAGATACGCAGTATTTT
TRBD2	few	TRBJ2-3	TRBV28	CASGGRTDTQYF	TGTGCCTCGGGGGGTAGGACAGATACGCAGTATTTT
TRBD1	few	TRBJ2-5	TRBV18	CASSPSEGAGTQYF	TGTGCCAGCTCACCATCAGAGGGGGCAGGGACCCAGTACTTC
TRBD2	-	TRBJ2-1	TRBV7-2	CAKGLAAYNEQFF	TGTGCCAAGGGACTAGCGGCCTACAATGAGCAGTTCTTC
TRBD2	-	TRBJ2-3	TRBV6-5	CASTRTSGFADTQYF	TGTGCCAGCACCAGGACTAGCGGGTTTGCAGATACGCAGTATTTT
TRBD2	-	TRBJ2-7	TRBV4-3	CASSQDRAGGEQYF	TGCGCCAGCAGCCAAGACCGGGCCGGGGGGGAGCAGTACTTC
-	-	TRBJ1-2	TRBV29-1	CSVSGGPFLTDGYTF	TGCAGCGTGTCGGGAGGGCCCTTCCTAACGGATGGCTACACCTTC
-	-	TRBJ2-1	TRBV19	CASSMQMRRNEQFF	TGTGCCAGTAGTATGCAGATGAGGCGCAATGAGCAGTTCTTC
-	few	TRBJ2-3	TRBV7-2	CASSSAWDTQYF	TGTGCCAGCAGCTCCGCGTGGGATACGCAGTATTTT
-	-	TRBJ1-5	TRBV28	CASTAGDSVYSNQPQHF	TGTGCCAGCACGGCAGGCGACAGTGTGTATAGCAATCAGCCCCAGCATTTT
-	-	TRBJ1-5	TRBV4-2	CASSQDGQPNQPQHF	TGTGCCAGCAGCCAAGACGGACAGCCCAATCAGCCCCAGCATTTT
TRBD2	-	TRBJ2-1	TRBV4-2	CASSRSGSSYNEQFF	TGTGCCAGCAGCCGGAGCGGGAGCTCCTACAATGAGCAGTTCTTC
TRBD1	-	TRBJ2-5	TRBV7-9	CASSPRTGGWETQYF	TGTGCCAGCAGCCCCCGGACAGGGGGCTGGGAGACCCAGTACTTC
-	-	TRBJ2-1	TRBV7-3	CASSLGHSYNEQFF	TGTGCCAGCAGCTTGGGCCACTCCTACAATGAGCAGTTCTTC
TRBD1	-	TRBJ2-1	TRBV9	CASSMTGGAYNEQFF	TGTGCCAGCAGCATGACAGGGGGCGCTTACAATGAGCAGTTCTTC
-	few	TRBJ1-4	TRBV5-1	CASSLVGAREEKLFF	TGCGCCAGCAGCTTGGTGGGGGCCCGCGAAGAAAAACTGTTTTTT
-	-	TRBJ2-7	TRBV20-1	CSAPHSYEQYF	TGCAGTGCCCCCCACTCCTACGAGCAGTACTTC
TRBD2	few	TRBJ2-4	TRBV9	CASSVDPSSGSNIQYF	TGTGCCAGCAGCGTAGACCCCTCTAGCGGGAGCAACATTCAGTACTTC
-	few	TRBJ2-1	TRBV28	CASTERVGNEQFF	TGTGCCAGCACCGAGAGGGTTGGCAATGAGCAGTTCTTC
-	-	TRBJ2-7	TRBV5-1	CASSLQTGADYEQYF	TGCGCCAGCAGCTTGCAAACGGGAGCGGACTACGAGCAGTACTTC
-	few	TRBJ1-5	TRBV28	CASGGSPNQPQHF	TGTGCCAGCGGGGGGTCCCCAAATCAGCCCCAGCATTTT
TRBD2	-	TRBJ2-1	TRBV28	CASRPGVAGRNEQFF	TGTGCCAGCAGACCCGGGGTAGCGGGACGCAATGAGCAGTTCTTC
TRBD2	-	TRBJ2-3	TRBV9	CASSVDVGTSGSDTQYF	TGTGCCAGCAGCGTAGACGTTGGGACTAGCGGGTCAGATACGCAGTATTTT
-	-	TRBJ2-7	TRBV7-2	CASSLGHSSYEQYF	TGTGCCAGCAGCTTAGGCCACAGCTCCTACGAGCAGTACTTC
-	few	TRBJ1-4	TRBV7-2	CASSLVVREKLFF	TGTGCCAGCAGCTTAGTAGTCCGGGAAAAACTGTTTTTT
-	-	TRBJ2-7	TRBV18	CASSPQRRDYEQYF	TGTGCCAGCTCACCCCAGCGGCGGGACTACGAGCAGTACTTC
-	few	TRBJ1-1	TRBV15	CATSLIRTGEAFF	TGTGCCACCAGCTTAATAAGGACTGGTGAAGCTTTCTTT
TRBD1	-	TRBJ2-7	TRBV5-4	CASSLGGRQGSEQYF	TGTGCCAGCAGCTTGGGTGGGAGACAGGGAAGCGAGCAGTACTTC
-	-	TRBJ2-1	TRBV10-3	CAIRQGEYNEQFF	TGTGCCATCAGACAGGGAGAATACAATGAGCAGTTCTTC
-	few	TRBJ2-2	TRBV5-1	CASSLGQSNTGELFF	TGCGCCAGCAGCTTGGGACAGTCGAACACCGGGGAGCTGTTTTTT
-	-	TRBJ2-7	TRBV5-4	CASSLSNREEQYF	TGTGCCAGCAGCTTGAGTAACAGGGAGGAGCAGTACTTC
-	-	TRBJ2-1	TRBV12-5	CASAPGFDYNEQFF	TGTGCTAGTGCTCCGGGTTTTGATTACAATGAGCAGTTCTTC
-	-	TRBJ2-7	TRBV6-1	CASSLLSYEQYF	TGTGCCAGCAGCCTCCTCTCCTACGAGCAGTACTTC
-	few	TRBJ1-2	TRBV7-9	CASSPPGNYGYTF	TGTGCCAGCAGCCCCCCGGGGAACTATGGCTACACCTTC